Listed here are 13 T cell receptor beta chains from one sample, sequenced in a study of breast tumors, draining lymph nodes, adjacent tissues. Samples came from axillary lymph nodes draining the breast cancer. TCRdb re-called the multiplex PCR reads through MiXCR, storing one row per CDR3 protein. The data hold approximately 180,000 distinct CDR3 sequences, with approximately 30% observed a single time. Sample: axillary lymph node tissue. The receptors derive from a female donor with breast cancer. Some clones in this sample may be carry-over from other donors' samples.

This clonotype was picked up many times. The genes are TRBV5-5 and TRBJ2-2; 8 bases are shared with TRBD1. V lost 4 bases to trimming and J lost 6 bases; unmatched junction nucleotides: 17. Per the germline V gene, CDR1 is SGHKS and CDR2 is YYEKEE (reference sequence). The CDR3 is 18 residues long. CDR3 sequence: CASSARGQGARVAGELFF. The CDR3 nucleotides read TGTGCCAGCAGCGCAAGGGGTCAGGGGGCTAGGGTAGCCGGGGAGCTGTTTTTT.

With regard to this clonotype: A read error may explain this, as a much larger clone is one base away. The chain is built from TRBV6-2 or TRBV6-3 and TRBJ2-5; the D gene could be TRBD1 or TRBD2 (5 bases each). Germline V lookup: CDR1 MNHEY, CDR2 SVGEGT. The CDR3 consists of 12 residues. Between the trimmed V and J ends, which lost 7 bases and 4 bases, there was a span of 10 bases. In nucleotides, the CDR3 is TGTGCCAGCAAGCAGGGAGTAGAGACCCAGTACTTC. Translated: CASKQGVETQYF.

The CDR3 DNA is TGTGCCAGCAGTAGCGGGGCCTACAATGAGCAGTTCTTC. Its translation is CASSSGAYNEQFF. The chain carries TRBV9 and TRBJ2-1; 8 bases line up with TRBD2. The germline gives CDR1 SGDLS, CDR2 YYNGEE. The V and J ends lost 5 bases and 2 bases, in that order; junction bases with no gene match: 0. The CDR3 totals 13 residues.

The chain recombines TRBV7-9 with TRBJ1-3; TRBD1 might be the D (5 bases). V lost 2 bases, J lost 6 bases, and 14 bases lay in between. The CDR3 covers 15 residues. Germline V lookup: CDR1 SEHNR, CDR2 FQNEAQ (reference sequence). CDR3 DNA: TGTGCCAGCAGCTTATCATGGCTGGGGGTAAACACCATATATTTT. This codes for CASSLSWLGVNTIYF.

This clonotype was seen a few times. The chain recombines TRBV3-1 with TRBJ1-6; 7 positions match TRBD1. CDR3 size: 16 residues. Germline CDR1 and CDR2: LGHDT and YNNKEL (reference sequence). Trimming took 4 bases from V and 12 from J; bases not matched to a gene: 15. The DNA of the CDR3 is TGTGCCAGCAGCCTAGGACTCGGGACAGCTGAGATACCCCTCCACTTT. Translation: CASSLGLGTAEIPLHF.

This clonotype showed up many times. The CDR3 DNA reads TGTGCCAGCAGTCCCGGACGGGCACGGGTCAATGAGCAGTTCTTC. It codes for CASSPGRARVNEQFF. The chain recombines TRBV28 with TRBJ2-1, with unresolved D. V was pared by 5 bases and J by 6 bases, with 17 bases between. The CDR3 covers 15 residues. Germline CDR1 MDHEN, CDR2 SYDVKM.

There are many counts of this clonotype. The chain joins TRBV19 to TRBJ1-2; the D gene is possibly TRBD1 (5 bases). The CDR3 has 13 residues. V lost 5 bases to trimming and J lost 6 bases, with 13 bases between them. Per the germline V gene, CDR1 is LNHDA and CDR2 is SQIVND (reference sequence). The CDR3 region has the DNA TGTGCCAGTAGTGCGACGGGACCCCATGGCTACACCTTC. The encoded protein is CASSATGPHGYTF.

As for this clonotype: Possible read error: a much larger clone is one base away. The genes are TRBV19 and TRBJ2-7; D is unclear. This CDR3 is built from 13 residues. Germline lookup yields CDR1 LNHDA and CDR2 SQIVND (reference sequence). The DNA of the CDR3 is TGTGCCAGTAGTATAGGGATTTCCTACGGGCAGTACTTC. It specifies CASSIGISYGQYF.

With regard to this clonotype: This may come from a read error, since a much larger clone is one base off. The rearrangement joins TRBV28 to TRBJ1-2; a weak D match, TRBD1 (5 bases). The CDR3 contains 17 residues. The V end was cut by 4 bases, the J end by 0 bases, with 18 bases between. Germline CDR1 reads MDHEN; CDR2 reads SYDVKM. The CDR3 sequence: CASSWSKEQAANYGYTF. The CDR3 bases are TGTGCCAGCAGTTGGTCGAAGGAACAGGCCGCTAACTATGGCTACACCTTC.

CDR3 DNA sequence: TGTGCCCTGGAAAAGTTCATTGGAAACACCATATATTTT. Its protein is CALEKFIGNTIYF. The gene calls are TRBV19 and TRBJ1-3, with D hard to call. CDR3 size: 13 residues. V was shortened by 11 bases and J by 3 bases, with 14 bases between the two germline ends. CDR1 and CDR2 from the germline V gene are LNHDA and SQIVND (reference sequence).

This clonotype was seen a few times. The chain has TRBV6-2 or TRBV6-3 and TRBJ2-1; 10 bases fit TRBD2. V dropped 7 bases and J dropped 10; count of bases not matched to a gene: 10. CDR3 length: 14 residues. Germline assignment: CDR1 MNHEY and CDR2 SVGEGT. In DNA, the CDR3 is TGTGCCAGCAAAGCGGGAGGGGCGGTATGGGAGCAGTTCTTC. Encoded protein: CASKAGGAVWEQFF.

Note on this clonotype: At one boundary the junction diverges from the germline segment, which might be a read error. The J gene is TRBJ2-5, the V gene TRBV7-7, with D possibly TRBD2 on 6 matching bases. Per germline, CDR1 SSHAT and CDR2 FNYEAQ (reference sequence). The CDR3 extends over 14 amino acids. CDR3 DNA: TGTGCTAGCAGCTTAGTTCGCGGGGAAGAGACCCAGTACTTC. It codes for CASSLVRGEETQYF.

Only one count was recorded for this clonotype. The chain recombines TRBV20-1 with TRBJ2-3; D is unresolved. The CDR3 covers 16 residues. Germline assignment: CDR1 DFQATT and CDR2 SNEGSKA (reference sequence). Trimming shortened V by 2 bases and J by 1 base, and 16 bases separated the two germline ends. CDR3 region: CSARTTVGFGTDTQYF. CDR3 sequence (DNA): TGCAGTGCTAGAACAACGGTGGGTTTCGGCACAGATACGCAGTATTTT.